The present entry profiles one T cell receptor beta chain with its context. This record belongs to a study of blood T cells in healthy people across ages. This CDR3 has 14 residues. Trimming took 0 bases from V and 7 from J, leaving 9 bases between them. Germline lookup yields CDR1 SNHLY and CDR2 FYNNEI. Then a second PCR, running about 6 to 11 cycles, was carried out with a sample-barcoded 5' primer and a J-beta primer mix. TCRdb re-called the 5' RACE reads with MiXCR, one entry per CDR3 protein. The sample contains around 1,100,000 distinct CDR3 sequences, 35% to 40% of which appear only once. No fewer than 7 million PBMCs went into each sample.

The TCR comes from a man aged 18 to 30 in good health. Sequencing was carried out using blood. The chain has TRBV2 and TRBJ1-4; D remains ambiguous. The CDR3: CASSEAGYGEKLFF. CDR3 nucleotide sequence: TGTGCCAGCAGTGAAGCCGGGTATGGTGAAAAACTGTTTTTT.